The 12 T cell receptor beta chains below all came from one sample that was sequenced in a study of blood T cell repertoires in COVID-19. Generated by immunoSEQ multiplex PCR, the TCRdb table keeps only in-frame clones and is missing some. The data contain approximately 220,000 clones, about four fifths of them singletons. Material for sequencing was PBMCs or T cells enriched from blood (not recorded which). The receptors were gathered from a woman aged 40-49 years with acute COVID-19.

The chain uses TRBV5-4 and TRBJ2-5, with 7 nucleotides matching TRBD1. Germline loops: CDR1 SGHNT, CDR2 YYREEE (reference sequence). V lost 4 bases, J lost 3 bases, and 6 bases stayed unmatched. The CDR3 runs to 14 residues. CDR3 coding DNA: TGTGCCAGCAGCCCTCCGGGACAGAAAGAGACCCAGTACTTC. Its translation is CASSPPGQKETQYF.

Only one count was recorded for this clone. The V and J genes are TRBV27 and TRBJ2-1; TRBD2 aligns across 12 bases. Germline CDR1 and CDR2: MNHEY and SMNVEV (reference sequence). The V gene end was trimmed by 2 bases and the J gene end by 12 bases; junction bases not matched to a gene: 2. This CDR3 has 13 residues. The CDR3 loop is CASSLGLAGRQFF. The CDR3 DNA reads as TGTGCCAGCAGTTTAGGACTAGCGGGACGGCAGTTCTTC.

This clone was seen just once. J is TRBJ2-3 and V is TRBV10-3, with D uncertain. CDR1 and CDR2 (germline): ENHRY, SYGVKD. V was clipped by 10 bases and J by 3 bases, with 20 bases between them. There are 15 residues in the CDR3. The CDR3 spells CATNRGLGSTDTQYF. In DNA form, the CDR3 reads TGTGCCACTAACCGAGGCCTCGGGTCGACAGATACGCAGTATTTT.

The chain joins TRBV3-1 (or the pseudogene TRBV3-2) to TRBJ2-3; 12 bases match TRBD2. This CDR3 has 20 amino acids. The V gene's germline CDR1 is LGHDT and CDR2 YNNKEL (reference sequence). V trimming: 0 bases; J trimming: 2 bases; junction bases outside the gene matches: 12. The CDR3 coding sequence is TGTGCCAGCAGCCAAGATGATTTGCTAGCGGGGGGGAGACTCACAGATACGCAGTATTTT. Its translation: CASSQDDLLAGGRLTDTQYF.

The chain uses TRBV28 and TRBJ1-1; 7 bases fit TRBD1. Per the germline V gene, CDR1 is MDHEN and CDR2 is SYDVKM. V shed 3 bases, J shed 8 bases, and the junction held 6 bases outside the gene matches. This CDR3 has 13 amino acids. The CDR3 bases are TGTGCCAGCAGTTTTCCCGGGACAGAGGAAGCTTTCTTT. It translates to CASSFPGTEEAFF.

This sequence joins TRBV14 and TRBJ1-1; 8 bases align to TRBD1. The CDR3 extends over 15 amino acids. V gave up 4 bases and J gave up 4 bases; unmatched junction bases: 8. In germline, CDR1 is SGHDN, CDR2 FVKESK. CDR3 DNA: TGTGCCAGCAGCCGACAGACAGGGGTGAGCACTGAAGCTTTCTTT. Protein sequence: CASSRQTGVSTEAFF.

The CDR3 bases are TGCGCCAGCACAGGGACAGGATTTGCTGAAGCTTTCTTT. It is translated as CASTGTGFAEAFF. The chain links TRBV10-2 to TRBJ1-1; 8 bases match TRBD1. V lost 7 bases and J lost 6; bases outside the gene matches: 7. This CDR3 comprises 13 residues. Germline V gene lookup returns CDR1 WSHSY and CDR2 SAAADI.

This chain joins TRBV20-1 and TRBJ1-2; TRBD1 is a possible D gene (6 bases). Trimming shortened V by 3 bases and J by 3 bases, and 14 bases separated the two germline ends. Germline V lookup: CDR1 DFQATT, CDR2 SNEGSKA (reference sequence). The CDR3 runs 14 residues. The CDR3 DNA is TGCAGTGCTAGTCCTCCATCAGGGGACTATGGCTACACCTTC. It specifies CSASPPSGDYGYTF.

CDR3 residues: CATSRDSLGVNEKLFF. In nucleotides, the CDR3 is TGTGCCACCAGCAGAGATAGCCTGGGAGTGAATGAAAAACTGTTTTTT. V is TRBV15 and J is TRBJ1-4; D unresolved. CDR1 and CDR2 (germline): LNHNV, YYDKDF (reference sequence). This CDR3 region has 16 residues. The V gene lost 0 bases and the J gene lost 5 bases, with 13 bases spanning the gap.

CDR3 protein: CASSKVVQGFNGYTF. The CDR3 region has the DNA TGTGCCAGCAGCAAAGTTGTCCAGGGGTTTAATGGCTACACCTTC. The chain links TRBV21-1 to TRBJ1-2; the table names TRBD1, a call not compared with the DNA. TRBV21-1 is annotated as a pseudogene. The CDR3 sequence is 15 residues long.

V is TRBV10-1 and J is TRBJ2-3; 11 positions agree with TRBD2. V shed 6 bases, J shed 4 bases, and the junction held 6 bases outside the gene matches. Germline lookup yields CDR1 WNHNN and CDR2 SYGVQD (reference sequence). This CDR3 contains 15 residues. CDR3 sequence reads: CASSPTSGGSDTQYF. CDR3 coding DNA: TGCGCCAGCAGCCCCACTAGCGGGGGATCAGATACGCAGTATTTT.

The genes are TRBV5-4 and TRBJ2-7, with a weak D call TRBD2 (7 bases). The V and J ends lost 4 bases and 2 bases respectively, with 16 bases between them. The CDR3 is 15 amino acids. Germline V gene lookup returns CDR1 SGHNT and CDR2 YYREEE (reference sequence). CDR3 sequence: CASSQGRGSTYEQYF. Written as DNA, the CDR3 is TGTGCCAGCAGCCAGGGGAGGGGCAGTACCTACGAGCAGTACTTC.